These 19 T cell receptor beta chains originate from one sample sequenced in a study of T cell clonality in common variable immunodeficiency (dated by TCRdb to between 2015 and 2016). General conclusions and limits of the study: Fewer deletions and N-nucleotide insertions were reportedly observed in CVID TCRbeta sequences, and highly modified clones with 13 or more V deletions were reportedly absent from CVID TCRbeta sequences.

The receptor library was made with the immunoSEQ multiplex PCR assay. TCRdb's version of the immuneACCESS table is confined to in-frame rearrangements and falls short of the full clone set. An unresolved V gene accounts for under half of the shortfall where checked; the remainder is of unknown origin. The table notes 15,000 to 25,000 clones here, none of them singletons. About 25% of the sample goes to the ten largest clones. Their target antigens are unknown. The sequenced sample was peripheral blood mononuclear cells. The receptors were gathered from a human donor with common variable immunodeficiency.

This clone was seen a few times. The CDR3 reads CASSRTVTSTDTQYF. The DNA read from the CDR3 is TGTGCCAGTAGTAGGACAGTCACTAGCACAGATACG. V usage is TRBV19 and J usage is TRBJ2-3; maybe TRBD1 (6 bases). The read falls 3 residues short of the CDR3 end, and the missing part is taken from the germline J gene. The germline gives CDR1 LNHDA, CDR2 SQIVND (reference sequence). The V end was cut by 4 bases, the J end by 0 bases, with 11 bases between. CDR3 length equals 15 residues.

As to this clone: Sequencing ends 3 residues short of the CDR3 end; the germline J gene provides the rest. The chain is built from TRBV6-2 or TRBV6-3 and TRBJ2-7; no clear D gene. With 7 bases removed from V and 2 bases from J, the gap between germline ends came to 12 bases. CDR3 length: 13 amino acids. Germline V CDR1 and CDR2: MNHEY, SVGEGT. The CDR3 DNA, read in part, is TGTGCCAGCAAACCCGACTCAACCTACGAG. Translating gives CASKPDSTYE. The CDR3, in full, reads CASKPDSTYEQYF.

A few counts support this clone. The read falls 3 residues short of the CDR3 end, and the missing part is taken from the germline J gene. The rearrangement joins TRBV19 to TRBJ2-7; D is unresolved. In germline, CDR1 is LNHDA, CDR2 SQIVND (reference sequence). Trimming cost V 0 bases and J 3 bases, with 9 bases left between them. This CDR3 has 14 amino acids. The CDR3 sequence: CASSIENRDYEQYF. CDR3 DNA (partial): TGTGCCAGTAGTATAGAGAACAGAGACTACGAG.

The CDR3 is CASSSGFVETQYF. CDR3 bases read: TGTGCCAGCAGCTCCGGGTTTGTAGAGACC. This rearrangement joins TRBV7-8 to TRBJ2-5, with unresolved D. The missing CDR3 end, 3 residues past where the read stops, is filled in from the germline J gene. The CDR3 consists of 13 residues. V shed 4 bases and J shed 4 bases, with 10 bases lying between them. CDR1 is SGHVS and CDR2 is FQNEAQ in the germline V gene.

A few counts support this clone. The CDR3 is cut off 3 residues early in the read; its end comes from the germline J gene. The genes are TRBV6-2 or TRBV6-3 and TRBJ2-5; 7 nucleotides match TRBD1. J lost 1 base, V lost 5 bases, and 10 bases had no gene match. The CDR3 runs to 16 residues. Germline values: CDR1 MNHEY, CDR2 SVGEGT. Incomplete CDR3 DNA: TGTGCCAGCAGTACGGGGACAGCAGCAATCCAAGAGACC. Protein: CASSTGTAAIQET. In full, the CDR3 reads CASSTGTAAIQETQYF.

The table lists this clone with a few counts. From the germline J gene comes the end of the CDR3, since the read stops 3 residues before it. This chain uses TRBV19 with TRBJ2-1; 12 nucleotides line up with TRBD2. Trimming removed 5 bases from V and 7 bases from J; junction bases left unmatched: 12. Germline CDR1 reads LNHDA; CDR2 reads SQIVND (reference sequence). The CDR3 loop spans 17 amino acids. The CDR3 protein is CASSRASGGVLRNEQFF. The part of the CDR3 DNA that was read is TGTGCCAGTAGTCGGGCTAGCGGGGGGGTCTTAAGGAATGAG. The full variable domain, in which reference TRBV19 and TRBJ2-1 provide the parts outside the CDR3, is DGGITQSPKYLFRKEGQNVTLSCEQNLNHDAMYWYRQDPGQGLRLIYYSQIVNDFQKGDIAEGYSVSREKKESFPLTVTSAQKNPTAFYLCASSRASGGVLRNEQFFGPGTRLTVL.

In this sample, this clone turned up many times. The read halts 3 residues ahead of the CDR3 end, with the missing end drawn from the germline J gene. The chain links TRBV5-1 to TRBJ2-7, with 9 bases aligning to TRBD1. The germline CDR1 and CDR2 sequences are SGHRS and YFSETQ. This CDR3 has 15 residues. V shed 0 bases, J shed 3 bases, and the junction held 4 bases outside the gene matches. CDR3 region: CASSLGDRVFYEQYF. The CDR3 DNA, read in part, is TGCGCCAGCAGCTTGGGGGACAGGGTATTCTACGAG. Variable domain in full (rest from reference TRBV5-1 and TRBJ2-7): KAGVTQTPRYLIKTRGQQVTLSCSPISGHRSVSWYQQTPGQGLQFLFEYFSETQRNKGNFPGRFSGRQFSNSRSEMNVSTLELGDSALYLCASSLGDRVFYEQYFGPGTRLTVT.

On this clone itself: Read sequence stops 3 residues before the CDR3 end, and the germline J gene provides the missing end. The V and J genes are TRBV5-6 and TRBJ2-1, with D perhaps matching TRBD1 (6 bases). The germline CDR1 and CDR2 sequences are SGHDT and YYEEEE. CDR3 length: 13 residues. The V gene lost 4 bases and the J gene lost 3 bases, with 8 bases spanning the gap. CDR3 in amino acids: CASSPDSYNEQFF. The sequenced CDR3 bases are TGTGCCAGCAGCCCGGACAGCTACAATGAG.

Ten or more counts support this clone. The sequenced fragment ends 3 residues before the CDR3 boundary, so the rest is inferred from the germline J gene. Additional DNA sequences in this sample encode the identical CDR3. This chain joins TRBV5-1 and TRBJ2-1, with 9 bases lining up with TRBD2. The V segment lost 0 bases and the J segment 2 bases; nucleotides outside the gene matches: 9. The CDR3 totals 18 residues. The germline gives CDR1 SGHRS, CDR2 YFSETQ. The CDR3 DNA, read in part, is TGCGCCAGCAGCTTGGTAGCTAGCGGGACTTACACCTACAATGAG. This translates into CASSLVASGTYTYNE. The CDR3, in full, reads CASSLVASGTYTYNEQFF.

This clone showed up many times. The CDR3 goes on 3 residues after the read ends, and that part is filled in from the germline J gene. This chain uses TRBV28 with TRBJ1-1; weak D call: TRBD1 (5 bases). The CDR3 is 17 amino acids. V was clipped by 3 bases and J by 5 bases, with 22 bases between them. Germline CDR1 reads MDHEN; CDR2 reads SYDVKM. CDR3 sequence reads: CASSLFPRDGGRTEAFF. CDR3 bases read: TGTGCCAGCAGTTTGTTCCCCAGGGACGGGGGAAGGACTGAA. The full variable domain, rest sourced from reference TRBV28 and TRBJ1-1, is DVKVTQSSRYLVKRTGEKVFLECVQDMDHENMFWYRQDPGLGLRLIYFSYDVKMKEKGDIPEGYSVSREKKERFSLILESASTNQTSMYLCASSLFPRDGGRTEAFFGQGTRLTVV.

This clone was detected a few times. CDR3 DNA, as far as it was read: TGTGCCTGGCGAACCCTGACAGGGACCCACGAG. It specifies CAWRTLTGTHE. The entire CDR3 is CAWRTLTGTHEQYF. This chain joins TRBV30 and TRBJ2-7; 7 bases match TRBD1. The sequenced fragment ends 3 residues before the CDR3 boundary, so the rest is inferred from the germline J gene. The CDR3 runs 14 residues. Germline CDR1 and CDR2: GTSNPN and SVGIG (reference sequence). J was trimmed by 5 bases and V by 5 bases; bases with no gene match: 12.

CDR3 bases read: TGTGCCAGTAGTATAGGGGCAGGGGATGGCAATGAG. Translated, it gives CASSIGAGDGNE. The whole CDR3 is CASSIGAGDGNEQFF. The chain employs TRBV19 and TRBJ2-1, with a weak D call TRBD1 (6 bases). The read halts 3 residues ahead of the CDR3 end, with the missing end drawn from the germline J gene. The CDR3 is 15 amino acids. Trimming cost V 1 base and J 6 bases, with 13 bases left between them. Germline loops: CDR1 LNHDA, CDR2 SQIVND (reference sequence).

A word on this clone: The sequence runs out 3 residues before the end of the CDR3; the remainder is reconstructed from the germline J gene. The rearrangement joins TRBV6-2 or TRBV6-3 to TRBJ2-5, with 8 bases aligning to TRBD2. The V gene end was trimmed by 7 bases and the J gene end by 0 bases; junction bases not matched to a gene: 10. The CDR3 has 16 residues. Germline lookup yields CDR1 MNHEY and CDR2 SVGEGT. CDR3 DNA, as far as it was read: TGTGCCAGCACACACCCCAGCGGGAGCTACCAAGAGACC. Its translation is CASTHPSGSYQET. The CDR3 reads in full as CASTHPSGSYQETQYF.

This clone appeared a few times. CDR3 amino acids: CASSPAGQLGYTF. The part of the CDR3 DNA that was read is TGTGCCAGCTCACCAGCCGGACAGCTTGGC. This chain links TRBV18 with TRBJ1-2; D may be TRBD1 (6 bases). The read ends 3 residues before the CDR3 terminus; that terminus is restored from the germline J gene. Germline V gene lookup returns CDR1 KGHSH and CDR2 LQKENI. Trimming removed 2 bases from V and 7 bases from J, with 11 bases in between. The CDR3 runs 13 residues.

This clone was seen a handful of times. The sequenced part of the CDR3 DNA is TGTGCCTGGAGTCCTCTGGGGCAGGGTGAAGAGACC. This encodes CAWSPLGQGEET. The whole CDR3 protein is CAWSPLGQGEETQYF. This chain links TRBV30 with TRBJ2-5, with D perhaps TRBD1 (5 bases). Read coverage stops 3 residues before the CDR3 terminus; the germline J gene supplies the remainder. Germline values: CDR1 GTSNPN, CDR2 SVGIG (reference sequence). V lost 2 bases, J lost 3 bases, and 16 bases lay in between. The CDR3 contains 15 residues.

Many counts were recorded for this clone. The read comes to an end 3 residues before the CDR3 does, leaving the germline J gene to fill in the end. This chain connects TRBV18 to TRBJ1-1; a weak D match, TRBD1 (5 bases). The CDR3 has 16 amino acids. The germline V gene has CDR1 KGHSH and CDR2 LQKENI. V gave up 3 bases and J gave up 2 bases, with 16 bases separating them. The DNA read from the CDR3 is TGTGCCAGCTCACCGAGGCAGGGTGGAGGAAACACTGAA. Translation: CASSPRQGGGNTE. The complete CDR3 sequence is CASSPRQGGGNTEAFF.

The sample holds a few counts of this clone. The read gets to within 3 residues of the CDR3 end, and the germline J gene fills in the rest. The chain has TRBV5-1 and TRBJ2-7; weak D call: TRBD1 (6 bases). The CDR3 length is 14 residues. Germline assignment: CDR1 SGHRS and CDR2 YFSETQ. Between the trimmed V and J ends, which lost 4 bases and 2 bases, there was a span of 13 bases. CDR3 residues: CASSTRDTPYEQYF. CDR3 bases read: TGCGCCAGCAGCACCCGGGACACCCCCTACGAG.

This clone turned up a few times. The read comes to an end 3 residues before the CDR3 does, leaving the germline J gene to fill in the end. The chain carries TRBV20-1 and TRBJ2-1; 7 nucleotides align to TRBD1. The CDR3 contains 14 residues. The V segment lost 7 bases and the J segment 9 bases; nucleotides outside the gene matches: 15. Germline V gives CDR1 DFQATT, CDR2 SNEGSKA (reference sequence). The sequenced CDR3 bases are TGCAGTGTTCAACTTCCGGGACAGCCCCTTGAG. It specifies CSVQLPGQPLE. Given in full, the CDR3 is CSVQLPGQPLEQFF.

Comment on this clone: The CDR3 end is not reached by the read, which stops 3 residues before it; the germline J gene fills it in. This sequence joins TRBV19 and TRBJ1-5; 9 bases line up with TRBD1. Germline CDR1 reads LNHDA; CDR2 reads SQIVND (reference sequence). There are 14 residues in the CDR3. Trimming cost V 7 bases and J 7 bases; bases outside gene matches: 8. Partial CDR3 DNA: TGTGCCAGTAACCCGGGACAGGGAATCCAGCCC. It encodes CASNPGQGIQP. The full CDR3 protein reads CASNPGQGIQPQHF.